The clone carrying this TCR beta chain was recorded at least ten times. What it binds is unknown. This entry is derived from a study of tumor and adjacent non-tumor tissue in lung cancer. The study's findings and limits: Significantly higher TCR diversity was found in tumor than normal lung.

RNA was extracted from bulk tissue without any cell sorting. The CDR3 runs 13 residues. Germline V gene sequence: CDR1 SGHAT, CDR2 FQNNGV. The V segment lost 8 bases and the J segment 2 bases; nucleotides outside the gene matches: 5. Three rounds of nested PCR, following a modified ARM-PCR protocol, produced the TCRbeta library. A single record per CDR3 protein comes from TCRdb applying MiXCR to the multiplex PCR reads. The table includes around 140,000 distinct CDR3 sequences, approximately 72% detected once. Sequencing was performed on lung tumor tissue. The V gene is TRBV11-2, the J gene TRBJ1-1; 7 bases fit TRBD1. The TCR sequence derives from a man aged 55 to 70 with small cell lung cancer. This chain's CDR3 is CASDRASNTEAFF. The DNA for the CDR3 is TGTGCCAGCGACAGGGCATCCAACACTGAAGCTTTCTTT.